This passage covers 11 T cell receptor beta chains from one sample sequenced in a study of blood T cells in healthy people across ages. Sample-barcoded 5' priming and a J-beta primer mix drove a second PCR of about 7 to 12 cycles. TCRdb re-derived calls from the 5' RACE reads in MiXCR, one entry per CDR3 protein. Here the sample spans around 2 million distinct CDR3 sequences, 39% being singletons. Sequences were obtained from blood. The source of these receptors is a human donor in good health.

V gene TRBV5-1 combines with J gene TRBJ2-7; a possible D gene is TRBD1 (6 bases). Germline V CDR1 and CDR2: SGHRS, YFSETQ. V lost 4 bases to trimming and J lost 4 bases, with 18 bases between them. The CDR3 contains 15 residues. The CDR3 nucleotides are TGCGCCAGCAGCATTTCCGGGACACGTTCTTACGAGCAGTACTTC. It is translated as CASSISGTRSYEQYF.

This clonotype was recorded a few times. The chain employs TRBV4-3 and TRBJ2-3, with 9 bases aligning to TRBD2. The CDR3 extends over 18 amino acids. Germline CDR1 LGHNA, CDR2 YSLEER. V shed 0 bases, J shed 3 bases, and the junction held 10 bases outside the gene matches. The CDR3 reads CASSQDRPRGGHTDTQYF. The DNA of the CDR3 is TGCGCCAGCAGCCAAGACCGCCCGCGGGGGGGCCATACAGATACGCAGTATTTT.

The count of this clonotype is one. V usage is TRBV4-1 and J usage is TRBJ1-4; D gene unclear. Germline CDR1 and CDR2: MGHRA and YSYEKL. V was pared by 2 bases and J by 0 bases, with 7 bases between. The CDR3 has 15 residues. The CDR3 DNA sequence: TGCGCCAGCAGCCAATGGCAGACAACTAATGAAAAACTGTTTTTT. It specifies CASSQWQTTNEKLFF.

This clonotype has more than one count but fewer than ten. This chain connects TRBV20-1 to TRBJ2-7, with D possibly TRBD1 on 6 matching bases. The V end was cut by 0 bases, the J end by 0 bases, with 15 bases between. Per the germline V gene, CDR1 is DFQATT and CDR2 is SNEGSKA (reference sequence). This CDR3 comprises 16 residues. DNA of the CDR3: TGCAGTGCTAGAGATAACTGGGGGCAAAGCTCCTACGAGCAGTACTTC. It specifies CSARDNWGQSSYEQYF.

Only a few counts were recorded for this clonotype. The chain has TRBV24-1 and TRBJ2-3; TRBD2 matches 12 bases. J gave up 0 bases and V 4 bases, and 1 base lay outside the gene matches. Germline V lookup: CDR1 KGHDR, CDR2 SFDVKD. This CDR3 has 16 residues. The CDR3 region is CATSEGLAGSTDTQYF. For the CDR3, the DNA is TGTGCCACCAGTGAAGGACTAGCGGGGAGCACAGATACGCAGTATTTT.

The rearrangement joins TRBV10-3 to TRBJ1-2; weak D call: TRBD1 (6 bases). CDR1 ENHRY and CDR2 SYGVKD come from the germline V gene. V was clipped by 8 bases and J by 2 bases, with 12 bases between them. CDR3 length equals 13 residues. The CDR3 loop reads CAIALTGNYGYTF. The CDR3 nucleotides are TGTGCCATCGCTTTAACAGGGAACTATGGCTACACCTTC.

CDR3 sequence reads: CASSQPTGGWGETQYF. CDR3 nucleotide sequence: TGCGCCAGCAGCCAACCTACAGGGGGCTGGGGAGAGACCCAGTACTTC. V is TRBV4-1 and J is TRBJ2-5; 9 bases match TRBD1. This CDR3 region has 16 residues. The trim removed 2 bases at V and 4 bases at J, leaving 8 bases unmatched. Germline values: CDR1 MGHRA, CDR2 YSYEKL.

This sequence joins TRBV7-6 and TRBJ2-3; no reliable D call. V was trimmed by 5 bases and J by 0 bases, leaving 15 bases between them. Germline assignment: CDR1 SGHVS and CDR2 FNYEAQ. This CDR3 spans 16 amino acids. CDR3 sequence: CASSPGPYGSTDTQYF. CDR3 sequence (DNA): TGTGCCAGCAGCCCCGGGCCCTACGGTAGCACAGATACGCAGTATTTT.

This clonotype was counted a few times. The CDR3 here is CASTRGRTTTDTQYF. CDR3 sequence (DNA): TGTGCCAGCACCCGAGGTCGTACTACCACAGATACGCAGTATTTT. The genes are TRBV6-6 and TRBJ2-3; D call uncertain. CDR1 is MNHNY and CDR2 is SVGAGI in the germline V gene (reference sequence). Deletions cut 7 bases from V and 2 bases from J, with 16 bases between. The CDR3 sequence is 15 residues long.

This clonotype was counted a few times. This chain joins TRBV4-1 and TRBJ2-1; D is ambiguous. V lost 1 base and J 5 bases, leaving 6 bases between the germline ends. This CDR3 spans 13 amino acids. CDR1 is MGHRA, CDR2 YSYEKL, per germline. The CDR3 region has the DNA TGCGCCAGCAGCCAAGTGCCGGACAATGAGCAGTTCTTC. Amino acids: CASSQVPDNEQFF.

A word on this clonotype: A junction end diverges from the germline sequence, so it may reflect a read error. The chain couples TRBV5-1 to TRBJ2-3; D is undetermined. The germline gives CDR1 SGHRS, CDR2 YFSETQ. CDR3 length equals 18 residues. In DNA, the CDR3 is TGCGCCGGCAGCTTGGGTCGCTTTCAACGCCTTGTGGCAGATACGCAGTATTTT. This translates into CAGSLGRFQRLVADTQYF.